This T cell receptor beta chain emerged from a study of blood T cells in healthy people across ages. With regard to this clonotype: Its antigen is undetermined.

The CDR3 sequence is 16 residues long. Trimming removed 0 bases from V and 8 bases from J, with 17 bases in between. Germline V gene lookup returns CDR1 SGDLS and CDR2 YYNGEE. General observations from the study: PBMCs that were unsorted prevented a conclusive naive versus antigen-experienced comparison.

Together with a sample-barcoded 5' primer, a J-beta primer mix was included in a second PCR lasting about 6 to 11 cycles. Each cDNA molecule was tagged by a template-switch adaptor with 12 random nucleotides. TCRdb reprocessed the 5' RACE reads with MiXCR, giving one entry per CDR3 protein. The table has about 1.8 million distinct CDR3 sequences, around 48% seen once. Sequencing was performed on blood. This chain uses TRBV9 with TRBJ1-4; D ambiguous. The TCR originated in a woman between 40 and 50 years old in good health. CDR3 amino acids: CASSVGRGRLGEKLFF. The CDR3 region has the DNA TGTGCCAGCAGCGTAGGTCGAGGGCGTCTGGGCGAAAAACTGTTTTTT. Drawing the rest from reference TRBV9 and TRBJ1-4, the complete variable domain is DSGVTQTPKHLITATGQRVTLRCSPRSGDLSVYWYQQSLDQGLQFLIQYYNGEERAKGNILERFSAQQFPDLHSELNLSSLELGDSALYFCASSVGRGRLGEKLFFGSGTQLSVL.